These T cell receptor beta chains were read from a single sample in a study of blood T cell repertoires in COVID-19. Clones were sequenced by immunoSEQ multiplex PCR, and TCRdb holds only the in-frame ones, with some missing. The top ten hold under 7.5% of the sample, which has a few hundred thousand clones, around 89% seen once. Sequencing was carried out using peripheral blood. These receptors were collected from a young man who had recovered from COVID-19. Both conserved end residues are part of each CDR3. D genes are given only for firm matches. Some rows mark clone size as missing; the rest say once, few, many or name a class of expanded clone.

13	.	.	TRBV30	TRBJ2-7	CAWTPGNSYEQYF	TGTGCCTGGACCCCAGGGAACTCCTACGAGCAGTACTTC
14	.	once	TRBV5-1	TRBJ1-1	CASSSLTGNTEAFF	TGCGCCAGCAGCTCCCTGACGGGGAACACTGAAGCTTTCTTT
14	TRBD1	.	TRBV6-1	TRBJ1-6	CASSERQGSSPLHF	TGTGCCAGCAGTGAAAGACAGGGGAGTTCACCCCTCCACTTT
17	.	.	TRBV5-8	TRBJ1-5	CASSLVAGSTNGQPQHF	TGTGCCAGCAGCTTGGTGGCAGGGTCAACGAACGGGCAGCCCCAGCATTTT
13	.	.	TRBV5-6	TRBJ2-2	CASSLQDTGELFF	TGTGCCAGCAGCTTGCAGGACACCGGGGAGCTGTTTTTT
14	TRBD1	.	TRBV10-3	TRBJ1-5	CAISESPGGQPQHF	TGTGCCATCAGTGAGTCGCCAGGGGGCCAGCCCCAGCATTTT
16	TRBD1	.	TRBV6-6	TRBJ1-6	CASSYVGGRGRSPLHF	TGTGCCAGCAGTTACGTTGGTGGCAGGGGGCGGTCACCCCTCCACTTT
16	.	.	TRBV7-3	TRBJ2-3	CASSLEARGVTDTQYF	TGTGCCAGCAGCTTGGAGGCCAGGGGGGTCACAGATACGCAGTATTTT
14	TRBD1	.	TRBV19	TRBJ1-1	CASSTDRAGTEAFF	TGTGCCAGTAGTACGGACAGGGCAGGGACTGAAGCTTTCTTT
14	TRBD1	.	TRBV9	TRBJ1-1	CASSAGTGGTEAFF	TGTGCCAGCAGCGCGGGGACAGGGGGCACTGAAGCTTTCTTT
14	.	.	TRBV7-2	TRBJ2-3	CASSLLSSTDTQYF	TGTGCCAGCAGCTTACTATCTAGCACAGATACGCAGTATTTT
15	.	.	TRBV13	TRBJ1-1	CASSSPVTGNTEAFF	TGTGCCAGCAGCTCCCCAGTCACGGGGAACACTGAAGCTTTCTTT
14	.	.	TRBV10-3	TRBJ1-6	CAISVESKDSPLHF	TGTGCCATCAGTGTGGAGAGTAAGGATTCACCCCTCCACTTT
21	TRBD1	.	TRBV9	TRBJ1-3	CASSVVPNPGQGKFSGNTIYF	TGTGCCAGCAGCGTAGTACCCAACCCGGGACAGGGAAAATTCTCTGGAAACACCATATATTTT
15	.	.	TRBV6-5	TRBJ1-4	CASSSSGAGGEKLFF	TGTGCCAGCAGTTCTTCAGGGGCAGGAGGTGAAAAACTGTTTTTT
16	.	once	TRBV6-5	TRBJ2-7	CASSYSSQGPNYEQYF	TGTGCCAGCAGTTACTCTTCACAGGGCCCTAATTACGAGCAGTACTTC
13	.	.	TRBV6-2/TRBV6-3	TRBJ2-7	CASSSPLRYEQYF	TGTGCCAGCAGTTCCCCCCTACGCTACGAGCAGTACTTC
13	TRBD1	.	TRBV11-2	TRBJ2-3	CASDHRGIDTQYF	TGTGCCAGCGATCACAGGGGCATAGATACGCAGTATTTT
15	.	few	TRBV2	TRBJ2-6	CASSESRAGANVLTF	TGTGCCAGCAGTGAATCTAGAGCTGGGGCCAACGTCCTGACTTTC
16	TRBD1	.	TRBV4-1	TRBJ1-6	CASSHPEGQGFSPLHF	TGCGCCAGCAGCCATCCCGAGGGACAGGGGTTTTCACCCCTCCACTTT